Below, one T cell receptor (beta chain) is given with its context. The study made its TCR cDNA through 5'RACE template switching. That step introduced a universal primer site along with UMIs. From the 5' RACE reads, TCRdb called clonotypes with MiXCR, one entry per CDR3 protein. Altogether some 96,000 distinct CDR3 sequences are present, roughly 9% being singletons, with the ten largest covering around 17%. The data stem from a study of T cells after yellow fever vaccination. Background on the study: Preparation of fractions with low cell numbers was performed using SMART-Seq v4 Ultra Low Input.

Germline V gene lookup returns CDR1 SEHNR and CDR2 FQNEAQ (reference sequence). CDR3 length: 14 amino acids. V was cut by 4 bases and J by 7 bases, with 14 bases left in between. The chain is built from TRBV7-9 and TRBJ2-1; D remains unclear. Specimen: CD8+ T cells not binding an NS4B(214-222) dextramer, sorted from PBMCs, collected more than 13 days after the first yellow fever vaccination. The clonotype comes from a man aged 18 to 30 who received the YFV17D yellow fever vaccine. The CDR3 coding sequence is TGTGCCAGCAGCTCCGTTTCATCTAGGAATGAGCAGTTCTTC. Its protein product is CASSSVSSRNEQFF.